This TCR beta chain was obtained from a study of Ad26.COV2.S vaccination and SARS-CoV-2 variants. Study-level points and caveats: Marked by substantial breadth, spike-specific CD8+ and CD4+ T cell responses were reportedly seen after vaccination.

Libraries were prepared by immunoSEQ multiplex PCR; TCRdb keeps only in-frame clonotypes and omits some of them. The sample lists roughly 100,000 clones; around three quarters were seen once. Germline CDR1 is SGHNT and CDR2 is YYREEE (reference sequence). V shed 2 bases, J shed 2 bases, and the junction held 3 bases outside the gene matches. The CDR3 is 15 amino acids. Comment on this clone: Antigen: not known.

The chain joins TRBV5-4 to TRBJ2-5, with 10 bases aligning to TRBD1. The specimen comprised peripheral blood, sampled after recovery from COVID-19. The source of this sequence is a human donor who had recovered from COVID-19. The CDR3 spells CASSFDRGLQETQYF. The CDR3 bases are TGTGCCAGCAGCTTTGACAGGGGGCTTCAAGAGACCCAGTACTTC.